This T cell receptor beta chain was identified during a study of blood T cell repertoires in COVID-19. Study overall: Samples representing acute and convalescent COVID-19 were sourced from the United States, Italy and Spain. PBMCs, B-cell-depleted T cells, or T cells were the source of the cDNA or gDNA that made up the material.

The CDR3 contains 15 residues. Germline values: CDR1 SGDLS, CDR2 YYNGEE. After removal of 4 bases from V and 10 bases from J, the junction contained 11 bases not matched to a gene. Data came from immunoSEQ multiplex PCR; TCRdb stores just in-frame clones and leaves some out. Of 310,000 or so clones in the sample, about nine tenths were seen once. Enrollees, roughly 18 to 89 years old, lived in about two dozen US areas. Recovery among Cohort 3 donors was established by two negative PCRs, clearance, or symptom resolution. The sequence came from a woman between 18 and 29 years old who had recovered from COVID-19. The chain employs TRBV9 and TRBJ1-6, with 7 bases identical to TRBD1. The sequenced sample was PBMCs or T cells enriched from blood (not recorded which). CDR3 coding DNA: TGTGCCAGCAGCTCACAGGGGTGGACTGAGTCACCCCTCCACTTT. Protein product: CASSSQGWTESPLHF.